A selection of T cell receptor beta chains follows, all from one sample in a study of T cell responses to AZD1222 COVID-19 vaccine. Method: immunoSEQ multiplex PCR; TCRdb's copy keeps in-frame clones and lacks some. The sample comprises about 42,000 clones, 88% of which are singletons, and just under 25% rests with the top ten. The sample here was peripheral blood, taken 28 days after the second AZD1222 dose. Receptor source: an adult who received the AZD1222 COVID-19 vaccine. Both conserved end residues are trimmed from each CDR3. Fields, in order: V gene, J gene, clone size, CDR3 protein. Expanded clones are given a class, and other clones once, few, many or no size at all.

>TRBV2|TRBJ1-2|-
ASSVWGEGGYT
>TRBV6-5|TRBJ1-1|-
ASSYRSLTRNTEAF
>TRBV5-4|TRBJ2-7|-
ASSLASDEDHEQY
>TRBV6-5|TRBJ1-2|-
ASRPGVNYGYT
>TRBV2|TRBJ1-2|-
ASSAMDRPSGT
>TRBV3-1/TRBV3-2|TRBJ1-2|-
ASSQGRRGQIYGYT
>TRBV9|TRBJ2-3|-
ASNQGGSDTQY
>TRBV7-6|TRBJ1-1|-
ASSLAKGGTNTEAF
>TRBV5-5|TRBJ2-7|once
ASSFAYEQY
>TRBV18|TRBJ2-1|-
ASSPGTPHNEQF